These 9 T cell receptor beta chains originate from one sample sequenced in a study of blood T cell repertoires in COVID-19. Repertoires were generated with immunoSEQ multiplex PCR, while TCRdb's copy carries only in-frame clones and drops some. The table has fewer than 250,000 clones, roughly 82% seen once; the top ten hold approximately 4.8%. Sequencing input: peripheral blood. The receptors here all came from a woman in her sixties or seventies with acute or convalescent COVID-19.

The chain employs TRBV2 and TRBJ1-5, with D perhaps TRBD1 (5 bases). CDR3 length equals 15 residues. CDR1 is SNHLY, CDR2 FYNNEI, per germline. Trimming stripped 7 bases from V and 0 bases from J, with 13 bases between. In nucleotides, the CDR3 is TGTGCCAGCAATGGGCAGGGACTTAGCAATCAGCCCCAGCATTTT. Translated, it gives CASNGQGLSNQPQHF.

This rearrangement joins TRBV4-3 to TRBJ1-3, with a weak D call TRBD1 (6 bases). Germline lookup yields CDR1 LGHNA and CDR2 YSLEER. This CDR3 is built from 17 residues. V lost 0 bases, J lost 1 base, and 13 bases lay in between. CDR3 region: CASSQDPQGWSGNTIYF. In DNA form, the CDR3 reads TGCGCCAGCAGCCAAGACCCACAGGGTTGGTCTGGAAACACCATATATTTT.

The chain employs TRBV29-1 and TRBJ2-1; 8 bases fit TRBD2. The V gene's germline CDR1 is SQVTM and CDR2 ANQGSEA. The CDR3 extends over 15 amino acids. Trimming cost V 6 bases and J 5 bases; bases outside gene matches: 12. The DNA of the CDR3 is TGCAGCGTGGTCGCATTTAGCGGGGTAGACAATGAGCAGTTCTTC. It translates to CSVVAFSGVDNEQFF.

The chain recombines TRBV28 with TRBJ1-5; tentatively, D is TRBD1 (5 bases). There are 15 residues in the CDR3. Germline loops: CDR1 MDHEN, CDR2 SYDVKM. The V end lost 5 bases, the J end lost 6 bases, and 17 bases lay between the germline ends. The CDR3 here is CASSPTVLGGQPQHF. CDR3 DNA: TGTGCCAGCAGTCCTACCGTCTTGGGGGGTCAGCCCCAGCATTTT.

The V gene is TRBV28, the J gene TRBJ1-2; no firm D call. The CDR3 contains 11 residues. Germline CDR1 reads MDHEN; CDR2 reads SYDVKM. V lost 7 bases to trimming and J lost 4 bases, with 7 bases between them. CDR3 coding DNA: TGTGCCAGCAAACAGAGCTATGGCTACACCTTC. Its translation: CASKQSYGYTF.

This clone has a handful of counts. The chain joins TRBV7-2 to TRBJ1-6; TRBD1 is a possible D gene (5 bases). CDR1 is SGHTA and CDR2 is FQGNSA in the germline V gene. This CDR3 is built from 15 residues. V lost 1 base to trimming and J lost 5 bases, with 9 bases between them. In DNA, the CDR3 is TGTGCCAGCAGCTTAGATTACAGGAATAATTCACCCCTCCACTTT. This gives the protein CASSLDYRNNSPLHF.

This CDR3 reads CASSYRTAGGGYTF. The CDR3 DNA reads TGTGCCAGCAGTTACCGGACGGCCGGCGGGGGCTACACCTTC. The rearrangement uses TRBV6-5 and TRBJ1-2, with no clear D. V was trimmed by 2 bases and J by 8 bases, leaving 15 bases between them. The CDR3 covers 14 residues. Germline V gene sequence: CDR1 MNHEY, CDR2 SVGAGI.

The chain combines TRBV20-1 with TRBJ1-1; 7 positions match TRBD1. Germline CDR1 and CDR2: DFQATT and SNEGSKA (reference sequence). V trimming: 3 bases; J trimming: 1 base; junction bases outside the gene matches: 11. The CDR3 extends over 16 amino acids. The CDR3 here is CSASFYPGTANTEAFF. The CDR3 DNA follows: TGCAGTGCTAGTTTCTACCCCGGGACAGCGAACACTGAAGCTTTCTTT.

The genes are TRBV27 and TRBJ2-7; 12 bases are shared with TRBD1. The germline gives CDR1 MNHEY, CDR2 SMNVEV (reference sequence). CDR3 length: 15 amino acids. The V and J ends lost 2 bases and 7 bases, in that order; junction bases with no gene match: 6. The CDR3 sequence: CASSLGTGGMGEQYF. CDR3 nucleotides: TGTGCCAGCAGTTTAGGGACAGGGGGCATGGGTGAGCAGTACTTC.